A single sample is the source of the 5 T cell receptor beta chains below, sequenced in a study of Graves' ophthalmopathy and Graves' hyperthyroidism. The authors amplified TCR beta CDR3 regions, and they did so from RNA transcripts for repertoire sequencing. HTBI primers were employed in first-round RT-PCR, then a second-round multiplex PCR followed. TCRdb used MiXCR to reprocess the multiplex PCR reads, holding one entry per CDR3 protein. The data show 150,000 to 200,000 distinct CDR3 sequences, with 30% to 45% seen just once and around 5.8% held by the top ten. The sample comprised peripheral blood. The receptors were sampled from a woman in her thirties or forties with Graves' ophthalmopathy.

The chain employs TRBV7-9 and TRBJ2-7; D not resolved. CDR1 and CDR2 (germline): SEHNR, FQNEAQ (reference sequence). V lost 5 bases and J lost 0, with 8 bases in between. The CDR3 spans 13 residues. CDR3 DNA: TGTGCCAGCAGCCCCACGCCCTCCTACGAGCAGTACTTC. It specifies CASSPTPSYEQYF.

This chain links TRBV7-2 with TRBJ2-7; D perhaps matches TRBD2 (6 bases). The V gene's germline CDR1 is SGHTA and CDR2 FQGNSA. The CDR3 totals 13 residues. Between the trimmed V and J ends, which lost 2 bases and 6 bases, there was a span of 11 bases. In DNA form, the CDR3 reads TGTGCCAGCAGCTTATTCTGGGGAGGCGAGCAGTACTTC. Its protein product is CASSLFWGGEQYF.

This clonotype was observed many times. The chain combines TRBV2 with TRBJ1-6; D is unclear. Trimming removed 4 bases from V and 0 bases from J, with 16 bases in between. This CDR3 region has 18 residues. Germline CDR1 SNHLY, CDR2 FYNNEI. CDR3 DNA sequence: TGTGCCAGCAGTGTCGAAGGAACCACAAGCTCCTATAATTCACCCCTCCACTTT. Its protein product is CASSVEGTTSSYNSPLHF.

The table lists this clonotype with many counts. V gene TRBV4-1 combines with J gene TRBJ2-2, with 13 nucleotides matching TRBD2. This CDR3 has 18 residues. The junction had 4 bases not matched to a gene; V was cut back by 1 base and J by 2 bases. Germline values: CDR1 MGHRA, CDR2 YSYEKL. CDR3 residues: CASSQAGLAGANTGELFF. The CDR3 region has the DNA TGCGCCAGCAGCCAAGCCGGACTAGCGGGGGCTAACACCGGGGAGCTGTTTTTT.

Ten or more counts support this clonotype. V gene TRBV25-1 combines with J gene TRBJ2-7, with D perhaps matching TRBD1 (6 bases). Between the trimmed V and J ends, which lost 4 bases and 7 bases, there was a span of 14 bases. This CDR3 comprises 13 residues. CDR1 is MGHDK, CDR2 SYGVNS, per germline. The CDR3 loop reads CASSVMGAGEQYF. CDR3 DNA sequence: TGTGCCAGCAGTGTAATGGGGGCGGGTGAGCAGTACTTC.